The 8 T cell receptor beta chains below were found in one sample sequenced in a study of shared T cell receptors in the human thymus. Sequenced by immunoSEQ multiplex PCR; TCRdb stores in-frame clones only, minus some. The sample lists 540,000 or so clones, 70% to 80% occurring once. The sample was also reused in another study, on human thymus T cells.

Material: thymocytes. These TCRs come from a boy under two years old with a congenital heart defect.

The chain uses TRBV11-2 and TRBJ1-3, with TRBD1 identical over 7 bases. Per germline, CDR1 SGHAT and CDR2 FQNNGV. The CDR3 is made up of 17 amino acids. With 5 bases clipped from V and 4 bases from J, the junction kept 14 bases outside the gene matches. CDR3 in DNA: TGTGCCAGCAGCACCTACCTTCGGGGGACAGTAGGAAACACCATATATTTT. Protein: CASSTYLRGTVGNTIYF.

J is TRBJ2-7 and V is TRBV6-5; a possible D gene is TRBD2 (5 bases). Germline V gene data show CDR1 as MNHEY and CDR2 as SVGAGI. This CDR3 spans 15 amino acids. Trimming stripped 0 bases from V and 6 bases from J, with 15 bases between. Written as DNA, the CDR3 is TGTGCCAGCAGTTACTCCGGGAACCCGAGGAGCGAGCAGTACTTC. This sequence encodes CASSYSGNPRSEQYF.

The chain uses TRBV5-1 and TRBJ2-3, with a tentative D call TRBD2 (6 bases). Germline V gene lookup returns CDR1 SGHRS and CDR2 YFSETQ. The CDR3 is made up of 15 amino acids. V was pared by 4 bases and J by 2 bases, with 14 bases between. CDR3 region: CASSVGTPTTDTQYF. The CDR3 DNA follows: TGCGCCAGCAGCGTCGGGACTCCTACCACAGATACGCAGTATTTT.

V gene TRBV5-1 combines with J gene TRBJ2-2; 8 bases map to TRBD2. The junction had 6 bases not matched to a gene; V was cut back by 5 bases and J by 3 bases. Germline V lookup: CDR1 SGHRS, CDR2 YFSETQ. The length of the CDR3 is 15 residues. CDR3 sequence (DNA): TGCGCCAGCAGTTCCGGGACTAGTCACACCGGGGAGCTGTTTTTT. This gives the protein CASSSGTSHTGELFF.

The genes are TRBV6-4 and TRBJ1-1; 8 nucleotides align to TRBD1. V gave up 4 bases and J gave up 11 bases; unmatched junction bases: 3. This CDR3 contains 11 residues. Germline V gives CDR1 MRHNA, CDR2 SNTAGT. As DNA, the CDR3 is TGTGCCAGCAGTGGGAGACAGGGGGCTTTCTTT. Residues: CASSGRQGAFF.

This clone was picked up a small number of times. This chain joins TRBV12-2 and TRBJ1-5; the table's D call, TRBD1, was not checked against the DNA. TRBV12-2 is a pseudogene. The CDR3 is made up of 19 amino acids. CDR3 amino acids: CASRSSPPGQPYSNQPQHF. In nucleotides, the CDR3 is TGTGCAAGTCGCTCCAGCCCCCCGGGACAGCCTTATAGCAATCAGCCCCAGCATTTT.

The chain combines TRBV5-6 with TRBJ1-2, with a weak D call TRBD1 (6 bases). CDR1 and CDR2 (germline): SGHDT, YYEEEE. The CDR3 consists of 12 residues. V lost 4 bases and J lost 5, with 9 bases in between. CDR3 in DNA: TGTGCCAGCAGCAACGGACAGTATGGCTACACCTTC. Translated: CASSNGQYGYTF.

This clone was recorded a few times. This rearrangement joins TRBV27 to TRBJ1-2; 9 bases agree with TRBD1. The V segment lost 5 bases and the J segment 8 bases; nucleotides outside the gene matches: 9. The germline gives CDR1 MNHEY, CDR2 SMNVEV (reference sequence). The CDR3 sequence is 14 residues long. The CDR3 DNA sequence: TGTGCCAGCAGTCCGGACAGGGGACGGTGCGGCTACACCTTC. Translation gives CASSPDRGRCGYTF.